The 30 T cell receptor beta chains in this list originate from one sample, sequenced in a study of cytomegalovirus exposure and HLA in healthy donors. The PCR had 60 Vbeta and 13 Jbeta primers. Clones were sequenced by immunoSEQ multiplex PCR, and TCRdb holds only the in-frame ones, with some missing. The sample comprises around 100,000 clones, more than 75% of which are singletons, and 9% to 12% rests with the top ten. The sequencing sample was made of PBMCs. The receptors stem from a woman aged 18 to 35 in good health and CMV-seropositive.

V is TRBV7-9 and J is TRBJ1-3, with TRBD1 as a possible D gene (5 bases). Germline V gene sequence: CDR1 SEHNR, CDR2 FQNEAQ (reference sequence). The CDR3 consists of 15 residues. The V gene lost 4 bases and the J gene lost 5 bases, with 15 bases spanning the gap. The chain's CDR3 is CASSSPTVLRNTIYF. The CDR3 DNA is TGTGCCAGCAGCTCCCCGACAGTTCTCCGAAACACCATATATTTT.

The chain is built from TRBV7-9 and TRBJ1-1, with 7 bases matching TRBD1. CDR3 length: 14 amino acids. V dropped 2 bases and J dropped 6; count of bases not matched to a gene: 6. Germline V CDR1 and CDR2: SEHNR, FQNEAQ (reference sequence). CDR3 residues: CASSLNRGNPEAFF. The DNA of the CDR3 is TGTGCCAGCAGCTTAAACAGGGGTAACCCTGAAGCTTTCTTT.

The chain joins TRBV5-1 to TRBJ2-3; tentative D call: TRBD1 (6 bases). Germline V gives CDR1 SGHRS, CDR2 YFSETQ. V was trimmed by 2 bases and J by 2 bases, leaving 15 bases between them. The CDR3 totals 16 residues. CDR3: CASSFQGGRNTDTQYF. The CDR3 DNA sequence: TGCGCCAGCAGCTTCCAAGGGGGAAGAAACACAGATACGCAGTATTTT.

This chain joins TRBV18 and TRBJ2-3, with TRBD2 matching over 11 bases. CDR1 is KGHSH, CDR2 LQKENI, per germline. V was clipped by 2 bases and J by 2 bases; unmatched bases: 6. This CDR3 contains 17 residues. The CDR3 protein is CASSPSTSGAVTDTQYF. CDR3 bases: TGTGCCAGCTCACCATCGACTAGCGGGGCCGTCACAGATACGCAGTATTTT.

This clone was detected only once. The J gene is TRBJ1-1, the V gene TRBV16, with 9 bases that match TRBD1. Trimming cost V 4 bases and J 8 bases; bases outside gene matches: 5. The CDR3 has 13 amino acids. Germline V lookup: CDR1 KGHSY, CDR2 FQNENV. The CDR3 nucleotides are TGTGCCAGCAGCCCCGGGACAGGGCAGGAAGCTTTCTTT. Residues: CASSPGTGQEAFF.

V usage is TRBV5-4 and J usage is TRBJ1-6; TRBD1 agrees at 7 bases. Germline-derived CDR1 and CDR2 are SGHNT and YYREEE (reference sequence). The ends lost 5 bases at V and 6 bases at J; junction bases unmatched: 5. This CDR3 is built from 14 residues. The CDR3 bases are TGTGCCAGCAGTAACCGGGACAGTAATTCACCCCTCCACTTT. The encoded protein is CASSNRDSNSPLHF.

The chain employs TRBV21-1 and TRBJ2-3; the D call in the table, TRBD2, was not verified against the DNA. TRBV21-1 is listed as a pseudogene. The CDR3 totals 18 residues. The CDR3 bases are TGTGCCAGCAGCAAAAGTCATCCACTAGCGGGGGGGCCAGATACGCAGTATTTT. Protein sequence: CASSKSHPLAGGPDTQYF.

The J gene is TRBJ2-7, the V gene TRBV5-4; 7 bases agree with TRBD1. CDR1 is SGHNT, CDR2 YYREEE, per germline (reference sequence). J gave up 6 bases and V 0 bases, and 9 bases lay outside the gene matches. The CDR3 sequence is 15 residues long. CDR3 loop: CASSLGGQVDSEQYF. CDR3 DNA sequence: TGTGCCAGCAGCTTGGGTGGACAGGTGGACTCCGAGCAGTACTTC.

This clone was counted a single time. The V gene is TRBV5-1, the J gene TRBJ2-5; 10 bases are shared with TRBD1. The V and J ends lost 4 bases and 3 bases, in that order; junction bases with no gene match: 3. There are 14 residues in the CDR3. CDR1 and CDR2 from the germline V gene are SGHRS and YFSETQ. This CDR3 reads CASSPGTGEETQYF. CDR3 DNA sequence: TGCGCCAGCAGCCCCGGGACAGGGGAAGAGACCCAGTACTTC.

This rearrangement joins TRBV2 to TRBJ1-1; unclear D gene. In germline, CDR1 is SNHLY, CDR2 FYNNEI. The CDR3 totals 9 residues. V shed 7 bases and J shed 10 bases, with 7 bases lying between them. CDR3 nucleotides: TGTGCCAGCAATAATAGAGCTTTCTTT. Protein: CASNNRAFF.

The chain is built from TRBV7-9 and TRBJ2-1; D is perhaps TRBD1 (6 bases). Looked up from germline, CDR1 is SEHNR and CDR2 is FQNEAQ (reference sequence). There are 12 residues in the CDR3. V lost 8 bases to trimming and J lost 8 bases, with 13 bases between them. CDR3 DNA: TGTGCCAGCCGCAGGCGGACAGATGAGCAGTTCTTC. Its protein product is CASRRRTDEQFF.

The chain employs TRBV10-3 and TRBJ2-5; 10 bases match TRBD2. The CDR3 is 14 residues long. J was trimmed by 5 bases and V by 6 bases; bases with no gene match: 6. The V gene's germline CDR1 is ENHRY and CDR2 SYGVKD. CDR3 DNA sequence: TGTGCCATCAGCGACACTAGCGGGAAGGAGACCCAGTACTTC. Its protein product is CAISDTSGKETQYF.

V is TRBV9 and J is TRBJ1-2; D is undetermined. Germline lookup yields CDR1 SGDLS and CDR2 YYNGEE. The CDR3 extends over 12 amino acids. Trimming left V 5 bases short and J 10 bases short, with 15 bases between. The chain's CDR3 is CASRGIGFDYTF. The CDR3 DNA follows: TGTGCCAGCAGGGGCATAGGTTTCGACTACACCTTC.

The chain links TRBV28 to TRBJ2-3; 12 nucleotides align to TRBD2. The germline V gene has CDR1 MDHEN and CDR2 SYDVKM. The CDR3 has 16 residues. V lost 5 bases to trimming and J lost 1 base; unmatched junction nucleotides: 4. This CDR3 is CASSQGTSGRTDTQYF. The CDR3 coding sequence is TGTGCCAGCAGTCAGGGGACTAGCGGGCGCACAGATACGCAGTATTTT.

The chain carries TRBV20-1 and TRBJ1-2; D is undetermined. The CDR3 is 10 amino acids. Germline loops: CDR1 DFQATT, CDR2 SNEGSKA (reference sequence). V lost 8 bases and J lost 7, with 11 bases in between. The CDR3 DNA is TGCAGTACCCGAGGATCTGGCTACACCTTC. It translates to CSTRGSGYTF.

This clone has only one observation. The chain links TRBV5-1 to TRBJ2-1, with TRBD2 matching 11 bases. Germline CDR1 SGHRS, CDR2 YFSETQ. V gave up 0 bases and J gave up 6 bases; unmatched junction bases: 5. The CDR3 consists of 16 residues. The CDR3 DNA reads TGCGCCAGCAGCTTGGAGGTAGCGGGGGGGTTCAATGAGCAGTTCTTC. It specifies CASSLEVAGGFNEQFF.

This clone occurred a few times. The chain carries TRBV5-6 and TRBJ2-7; TRBD1 aligns across 11 bases. Unmatched junction bases numbered 10, after V lost 4 bases and J lost 7 bases. CDR1 and CDR2 from the germline V gene are SGHDT and YYEEEE. The CDR3 length is 15 residues. The CDR3 DNA reads TGTGCCAGCAGCGAATTGGGACAGGGGGGTCTGGAGCAGTACTTC. Amino acids: CASSELGQGGLEQYF.

Only a few counts were recorded for this clone. The chain recombines TRBV7-9 with TRBJ1-2; 8 positions agree with TRBD1. The V gene end was trimmed by 3 bases and the J gene end by 1 base; junction bases not matched to a gene: 4. Germline V gives CDR1 SEHNR, CDR2 FQNEAQ (reference sequence). The CDR3 has 15 amino acids. The CDR3 region is CASSLGQAFNYGYTF. The CDR3 bases are TGTGCCAGCAGCTTGGGACAGGCCTTTAACTATGGCTACACCTTC. The variable domain in full, completed from reference TRBV7-9 and TRBJ1-2, reads DTGVSQNPRHKITKRGQNVTFRCDPISEHNRLYWYRQTLGQGPEFLTYFQNEAQLEKSRLLSDRFSAERPKGSFSTLEIQRTEQGDSAMYLCASSLGQAFNYGYTFGSGTRLTVV.

The V call is TRBV28, the J call TRBJ2-7; 7 bases match TRBD1. Germline loops: CDR1 MDHEN, CDR2 SYDVKM. V gave up 5 bases and J gave up 3 bases; unmatched junction bases: 13. The CDR3 extends over 16 amino acids. The DNA of the CDR3 is TGTGCCAGCAGTGTATTTCGGGACAGCAGTTTCTACGAGCAGTACTTC. Protein: CASSVFRDSSFYEQYF.

The chain links TRBV28 to TRBJ1-1; D perhaps matches TRBD1 (6 bases). V was cut by 5 bases and J by 4 bases, with 11 bases left in between. The CDR3 totals 13 residues. The germline V gene encodes CDR1 MDHEN and CDR2 SYDVKM. The CDR3 reads CASSATGRTEAFF. The CDR3 DNA reads TGTGCCAGCAGTGCGACAGGCCGCACTGAAGCTTTCTTT.

This chain uses TRBV6-1 with TRBJ2-7; 11 bases align to TRBD2. This CDR3 is 15 amino acids long. The J segment lost 2 bases and the V segment lost 0 bases, leaving 0 bases of the junction unmatched. Germline V gene sequence: CDR1 MNHNS, CDR2 SASEGT. CDR3 amino acids: CASSEASGGAYEQYF. The CDR3 DNA reads as TGTGCCAGCAGTGAAGCTAGCGGGGGGGCCTACGAGCAGTACTTC.

The chain recombines TRBV9 with TRBJ2-3, with D possibly being TRBD2 (5 bases). Germline values: CDR1 SGDLS, CDR2 YYNGEE. V was pared by 0 bases and J by 4 bases, with 15 bases between. The CDR3 extends over 16 amino acids. CDR3 sequence: CASSVATEGSADTQYF. CDR3 DNA sequence: TGTGCCAGCAGCGTAGCTACCGAGGGATCTGCAGATACGCAGTATTTT.

The genes are TRBV6-5 and TRBJ2-7; possibly TRBD2 for D (7 bases). The CDR3 covers 15 residues. Trimming removed 0 bases from V and 4 bases from J, with 13 bases in between. Germline V gene sequence: CDR1 MNHEY, CDR2 SVGAGI. In DNA form, the CDR3 reads TGTGCCAGCAGTTACTCGTACGGGGGGCCTTACGAGCAGTACTTC. It specifies CASSYSYGGPYEQYF.

This clone has a handful of counts. The chain combines TRBV18 with TRBJ2-5; 10 positions agree with TRBD1. V lost 4 bases, J lost 3 bases, and 11 bases stayed unmatched. Looked up from germline, CDR1 is KGHSH and CDR2 is LQKENI. The CDR3 totals 17 residues. This CDR3 is CASSRYTGTGVKETQYF. CDR3 DNA sequence: TGTGCCAGCTCACGCTATACCGGGACAGGGGTAAAAGAGACCCAGTACTTC.

This clone appeared once. The chain carries TRBV18 and TRBJ1-1, with 9 positions matching TRBD1. This CDR3 region has 17 residues. Trimming cost V 6 bases and J 4 bases; bases outside gene matches: 15. Germline-derived CDR1 and CDR2 are KGHSH and LQKENI. The CDR3 here is CASSPGQGRAGSTEAFF. As DNA, the CDR3 is TGTGCCAGCTCGCCTGGACAGGGGAGGGCGGGGAGCACTGAAGCTTTCTTT.

Turning to this clone: The same CDR3 is also encoded by other DNA sequences in this sample. The chain is built from TRBV27 and TRBJ1-1; TRBD1 aligns across 8 bases. The germline CDR1 and CDR2 sequences are MNHEY and SMNVEV (reference sequence). This CDR3 region has 15 residues. The ends lost 3 bases at V and 3 bases at J; junction bases unmatched: 6. For the CDR3, the DNA is TGTGCCAGCAGTTTCCTAGACAGGGGACACACTGAAGCTTTCTTT. It codes for CASSFLDRGHTEAFF.

DNA for the CDR3: TGCGCCAGCAGCTCCACTAGCGTAACAAACAATGAGCAGTTCTTC. Its translation is CASSSTSVTNNEQFF. The V gene is TRBV5-1, the J gene TRBJ2-1; 7 bases fit TRBD2. The junction had 8 bases not matched to a gene; V was cut back by 3 bases and J by 5 bases. There are 15 residues in the CDR3. Germline CDR1 SGHRS, CDR2 YFSETQ.

The chain joins TRBV29-1 to TRBJ2-1, with a tentative D call TRBD2 (5 bases). CDR1 is SQVTM and CDR2 is ANQGSEA in the germline V gene. V lost 4 bases and J lost 7, with 17 bases in between. The CDR3 is 14 amino acids. The CDR3 bases are TGCAGCGTTGGAAGAAGCGGCCGAAAGAATGAGCAGTTCTTC. It yields the protein CSVGRSGRKNEQFF.

Only a few counts were recorded for this clone. The V and J genes are TRBV5-4 and TRBJ2-7; 9 nucleotides line up with TRBD1. The CDR3 extends over 14 amino acids. V lost 1 base and J lost 2; bases outside the gene matches: 1. Germline CDR1 and CDR2: SGHNT and YYREEE (reference sequence). CDR3 DNA sequence: TGTGCCAGCAGCTTGAGACAGGGGGCCTACGAGCAGTACTTC. Amino acid sequence: CASSLRQGAYEQYF.

The J gene is TRBJ1-2, the V gene TRBV2, with 7 nucleotides matching TRBD1. The J segment lost 6 bases and the V segment lost 3 bases, leaving 4 bases of the junction unmatched. The CDR3 consists of 13 residues. Germline values: CDR1 SNHLY, CDR2 FYNNEI. The CDR3 is CASSEWTGDGYTF. The CDR3 DNA follows: TGTGCCAGCAGTGAGTGGACAGGCGATGGCTACACCTTC.